These 17 T cell receptor beta chains were sequenced from one sample in a study of OX40 agonist ivuxolimab in advanced cancers. TCRdb keeps only in-frame clones here, not all; method: immunoSEQ multiplex PCR. The table shows 50,000 to 65,000 clones, with 82% occurring only once. The source material was CD4+ or CD8+ T cells sorted from blood, sampled in a trial of the OX40 agonist ivuxolimab. These receptors all stem from an adult with an advanced solid tumor such as melanoma, head and neck, liver or kidney cancer.

This clone was counted between two and nine times. This chain joins TRBV6-5 and TRBJ1-2; D may be TRBD1 (5 bases). Looked up from germline, CDR1 is MNHEY and CDR2 is SVGAGI. The CDR3 is made up of 14 amino acids. V was trimmed by 2 bases and J by 4 bases, leaving 11 bases between them. The chain's CDR3 is CASSYAKGTYGYTF. The CDR3 DNA reads as TGTGCCAGCAGTTACGCCAAGGGGACCTATGGCTACACCTTC.

The CDR3, as DNA: TGTGCCAGCAGGATTCAGGAAGGCTATAATTCACCCCTCCACTTT. Its translation is CASRIQEGYNSPLHF. The rearrangement joins TRBV27 to TRBJ1-6; no definite D call. The V end was cut by 6 bases, the J end by 3 bases, with 12 bases between. The germline V gene has CDR1 MNHEY and CDR2 SMNVEV (reference sequence). The CDR3 covers 15 residues.

The chain links TRBV6-4 to TRBJ2-2, with D possibly being TRBD1 (5 bases). The germline V gene has CDR1 MRHNA and CDR2 SNTAGT. Trimming shortened V by 6 bases and J by 1 base, and 9 bases separated the two germline ends. The CDR3 is 14 amino acids. CDR3 amino acids: CASRVRGNTGELFF. In nucleotides, the CDR3 is TGTGCCAGCAGAGTAAGGGGGAACACCGGGGAGCTGTTTTTT.

V gene TRBV30 combines with J gene TRBJ1-1; maybe TRBD1 (5 bases). Germline values: CDR1 GTSNPN, CDR2 SVGIG (reference sequence). Trimming took off 5 bases at V and 6 bases at J, with 16 bases between the two ends. The CDR3 runs to 13 residues. The CDR3 DNA follows: TGTGCCTGGGGCCGGGGGGAGGTCCCTGAAGCTTTCTTT. Its translation is CAWGRGEVPEAFF.

This rearrangement joins TRBV28 to TRBJ1-6, with a possible D match to TRBD1 (5 bases). The CDR3 length is 13 residues. Trimming removed 7 bases from V and 6 bases from J, with 10 bases in between. Germline V gene sequence: CDR1 MDHEN, CDR2 SYDVKM. Here the CDR3 DNA reads TGTGCCAGCACAAGGCAGGGTAATTCACCCCTCCACTTT. Its protein is CASTRQGNSPLHF.

The chain has TRBV30 and TRBJ2-1, with D perhaps TRBD2 (5 bases). CDR3 length: 14 amino acids. Germline CDR1 is GTSNPN and CDR2 is SVGIG (reference sequence). The V end lost 8 bases, the J end lost 1 base, and 15 bases lay between the germline ends. This chain's CDR3 is CARRRTVSYNEQFF. The CDR3 nucleotides are TGTGCCCGGCGGAGGACGGTTTCCTACAATGAGCAGTTCTTC.

J is TRBJ2-3 and V is TRBV6-5; 7 bases are shared with TRBD2. CDR1 is MNHEY and CDR2 is SVGAGI in the germline V gene. Losses at the gene ends were 4 bases for V and 1 base for J; bases not matched to a gene: 8. This CDR3 comprises 16 residues. CDR3 residues: CASSSPRSGGTDTQYF. In DNA, the CDR3 is TGTGCCAGCAGTTCCCCCCGAAGCGGGGGCACAGATACGCAGTATTTT.

Written as DNA, the CDR3 is TGTGCCAGTTTGGGGATGGTGAACACTGAAGCTTTCTTT. This translates into CASLGMVNTEAFF. The chain is built from TRBV28 and TRBJ1-1; D not resolved. Germline CDR1 reads MDHEN; CDR2 reads SYDVKM. Trimming pared 9 bases from V and 0 bases from J, leaving 11 bases between. This CDR3 has 13 amino acids.

This chain joins TRBV6-5 and TRBJ2-7; D gene ambiguous. This CDR3 spans 12 amino acids. Looked up from germline, CDR1 is MNHEY and CDR2 is SVGAGI. The V and J ends lost 4 bases and 4 bases respectively, with 8 bases between them. The CDR3 spells CASSSPGYEQYF. The CDR3 DNA reads TGTGCCAGCAGTTCCCCTGGGTACGAGCAGTACTTC.

The chain carries TRBV19 and TRBJ1-4; the match to TRBD1 covers 7 bases. Looked up from germline, CDR1 is LNHDA and CDR2 is SQIVND (reference sequence). V shed 2 bases, J shed 2 bases, and the junction held 5 bases outside the gene matches. There are 16 residues in the CDR3. This CDR3 reads CASSIRKGATNEKLFF. In DNA, the CDR3 is TGTGCCAGTAGTATACGGAAGGGGGCGACTAATGAAAAACTGTTTTTT.

CDR3 DNA sequence: TGTGCCAGCAGCCTCGGGATCTGGAATGAGCAGTTCTTC. It translates to CASSLGIWNEQFF. This rearrangement joins TRBV5-6 to TRBJ2-1; D is perhaps TRBD2 (5 bases). Germline V gene lookup returns CDR1 SGHDT and CDR2 YYEEEE. Trimming removed 4 bases at V and 7 bases at J, with 12 bases between. This CDR3 is built from 13 residues.

The chain carries TRBV2 and TRBJ2-6, with D perhaps matching TRBD1 or TRBD2 (5 bases each). In germline, CDR1 is SNHLY, CDR2 FYNNEI. The CDR3 length is 14 residues. V was clipped by 6 bases and J by 4 bases, with 10 bases between them. CDR3 DNA sequence: TGTGCCAGCAGCTGGGGGTCCGGGGCCAACGTCCTGACTTTC. The encoded protein is CASSWGSGANVLTF.

The V and J genes are TRBV6-1 and TRBJ2-5; D not resolved. The end of the DNA is better explained by TRBJ2-7, so the J call may be wrong. This CDR3 has 11 amino acids. Germline V gives CDR1 MNHNS, CDR2 SASEGT. CDR3 nucleotide sequence: TGTGCCAGCAGTGATTTCTACGAGCAGTACTTC. Translating gives CASSDFYEQYF.

This clone was seen only a few times. The rearrangement joins TRBV4-3 to TRBJ1-2; weak D call: TRBD1 (5 bases). CDR1 LGHNA and CDR2 YSLEER come from the germline V gene. The CDR3 totals 16 residues. V lost 0 bases and J 8 bases, leaving 19 bases between the germline ends. CDR3 sequence (DNA): TGCGCCAGCAGCCAAGATAAAGATCGGGGGATAGACGGCTACACCTTC. Amino acids: CASSQDKDRGIDGYTF.

The V call is TRBV30, the J call TRBJ2-7; D unresolved. This CDR3 contains 12 residues. V was cut by 0 bases and J by 4 bases, with 7 bases left in between. CDR1 GTSNPN and CDR2 SVGIG come from the germline V gene (reference sequence). Here the CDR3 DNA reads TGTGCCTGGAGTGTAGTAGGGTACGAGCAGTACTTC. This codes for CAWSVVGYEQYF.

The rearrangement joins TRBV6-1 to TRBJ2-3; a weak D match, TRBD2 (6 bases). CDR1 is MNHNS and CDR2 is SASEGT in the germline V gene. This CDR3 contains 17 residues. Between the trimmed V and J ends, which lost 3 bases and 3 bases, there was a span of 19 bases. CDR3 sequence reads: CASSEIKQTSITDTQYF. The CDR3 nucleotides read TGTGCCAGCAGTGAGATAAAACAGACTAGTATTACAGATACGCAGTATTTT.

The chain carries TRBV7-2 and TRBJ1-2, with TRBD1 as a possible D gene (5 bases). V dropped 5 bases and J dropped 9 bases, with 16 bases sitting between them. Per the germline V gene, CDR1 is SGHTA and CDR2 is FQGNSA. The CDR3 runs 13 residues. The CDR3 protein is CASSPGTAESYTF. The CDR3 DNA reads as TGTGCCAGCAGCCCAGGGACGGCGGAAAGCTACACCTTC. Together with reference TRBV7-2 and TRBJ1-2, the CDR3 gives the full variable domain: GAGVSQSPSNKVTEKGKDVELRCDPISGHTALYWYRQSLGQGLEFLIYFQGNSAPDKSGLPSDRFSAERTGGSVSTLTIQRTQQEDSAVYLCASSPGTAESYTFGSGTRLTVV.